This paragraph reports one TCR beta chain. These data belong to a study of regulatory T cells in long-lasting Graves disease. Time point in this sample: newly diagnosed GD, antithyroid drugs for less than 3 months. Making the TCR library involved RNA that had been extracted from PBMCs. There are 13 residues in the CDR3. Trimming took 0 bases from V and 8 from J, leaving 10 bases between them. Germline V gives CDR1 SGHTA, CDR2 FQGNSA. Relying on iRepertoire HTBI primers and Arm-PCR of CDR3 regions, the team built TCR beta libraries. TCRdb reanalysed the multiplex PCR reads using MiXCR and keeps one entry per CDR3 protein. This table has approximately 460,000 distinct CDR3 sequences, over 15% appearing once. This same sample was also part of a study on T cells in Graves' hyperthyroidism and ophthalmopathy.

The origin of this receptor is a woman in her twenties or thirties with Graves disease. The sequenced sample was peripheral blood mononuclear cells (PBMCs), obtained at new diagnosis, from a patient treated with antithyroid drugs. The chain is built from TRBV7-2 and TRBJ1-2; no clear D gene. CDR3: CASSLARASGYTF. The CDR3 DNA reads as TGTGCCAGCAGCTTAGCCAGAGCGTCGGGCTACACCTTC. The full variable domain, in which reference TRBV7-2 and TRBJ1-2 provide the parts outside the CDR3, is GAGVSQSPSNKVTEKGKDVELRCDPISGHTALYWYRQSLGQGLEFLIYFQGNSAPDKSGLPSDRFSAERTGGSVSTLTIQRTQQEDSAVYLCASSLARASGYTFGSGTRLTVV.